This T cell receptor beta chain was observed in a study of T-cell memory formation after mild COVID-19. This clonotype was detected ten times or more. In TCRdb, the 5' RACE reads were re-called with MiXCR into one record per CDR3 protein. The top ten hold approximately 2.8% of the sample, which has under 250,000 distinct CDR3 sequences, roughly a tenth seen once. The ends lost 6 bases at V and 2 bases at J; junction bases unmatched: 7. This CDR3 is 15 amino acids long. The sequenced sample was PBMCs or a T cell subset sorted from them (not recorded which). The J gene is TRBJ2-1, the V gene TRBV12-3 or TRBV12-4, with TRBD1 matching over 7 bases. The receptor was isolated from a man younger than 30 who had mild COVID-19 (a few samples of this study predate the infection). Cell type and time point are not known. CDR3 coding DNA: TGTGCCAGCAGCTATGACAGGGTTGCCTACAATGAGCAGTTCTTC. It yields the protein CASSYDRVAYNEQFF.